One sample yielded the 23 T cell receptor beta chains listed below, sequenced in a study of shared clonotypes between healthy human individuals. Profiling relied on immunoSEQ multiplex PCR, and the TCRdb table lists in-frame clones only, not all of them. The sample yields 85,000 to 100,000 clones, 60% to 70% seen once. Material: memory CD8+ T cells sorted from blood. Subset described: CD45RO+ cells pooled with CCR7-negative TemRA cells. These receptors were collected from a man under 40 in good health.

This clone has a count of ten or more. The chain joins TRBV28 to TRBJ1-5, with 10 nucleotides matching TRBD1. V shed 5 bases, J shed 3 bases, and the junction held 16 bases outside the gene matches. Germline CDR1 and CDR2: MDHEN and SYDVKM. The CDR3 is 19 residues long. The CDR3 region is CASSLAGTGVRRANQPQHF. The DNA of the CDR3 is TGTGCCAGCAGTCTAGCCGGGACAGGGGTTCGTAGGGCCAATCAGCCCCAGCATTTT.

Worth noting for this clone: A read error is likely, as this CDR3 ends without the conserved phenylalanine or tryptophan. The DNA is left out, because the CDR3 cannot be placed on it with certainty; the CDR3 is given as TCRdb lists it. The rearrangement uses TRBV5-4 and TRBJ1-3. Germline V CDR1 and CDR2: SGHNT, YYREEE (reference sequence). The CDR3 totals 11 residues, both ends included. The CDR3 loop reads CASSGLGPVSL.

This clone was counted many times. Other DNA sequences from this sample encode an identical CDR3 as well. This rearrangement joins TRBV9 to TRBJ2-3; D gene unclear. Germline V gives CDR1 SGDLS, CDR2 YYNGEE. This CDR3 comprises 13 residues. Trimming pared 0 bases from V and 5 bases from J, leaving 7 bases between. The CDR3 is CASSVGEEDTQYF. The CDR3, as DNA: TGTGCCAGCAGCGTAGGAGAAGAAGATACGCAGTATTTT.

There are many counts of this clone. The chain couples TRBV7-6 to TRBJ2-1; D might be TRBD2 (5 bases). V lost 2 bases, J lost 7 bases, and 15 bases lay in between. The CDR3 sequence is 15 residues long. Per the germline V gene, CDR1 is SGHVS and CDR2 is FNYEAQ. The CDR3 sequence: CASSLFSVGLNEQFF. The CDR3 DNA reads as TGTGCCAGCAGCTTATTTAGCGTCGGGTTGAATGAGCAGTTCTTC.

The chain employs TRBV28 and TRBJ2-2; D not certain. Germline lookup yields CDR1 MDHEN and CDR2 SYDVKM. The CDR3 has 12 residues. V was pared by 4 bases and J by 7 bases, with 7 bases between. As DNA, the CDR3 is TGTGCCAGCAGTTACGGGTACGGGGAGCTGTTTTTT. Translated, it gives CASSYGYGELFF.

This chain links TRBV18 with TRBJ2-1; D is perhaps TRBD1 (5 bases). The CDR3 length is 12 residues. The V and J ends lost 5 bases and 6 bases respectively, with 8 bases between them. Germline CDR1 KGHSH, CDR2 LQKENI. The CDR3 sequence: CASSYTGNEQFF. In DNA, the CDR3 is TGTGCCAGCTCATATACAGGCAATGAGCAGTTCTTC. The whole variable domain, filled in from reference TRBV18 and TRBJ2-1, reads NAGVMQNPRHLVRRRGQEARLRCSPMKGHSHVYWYRQLPEEGLKFMVYLQKENIIDESGMPKERFSAEFPKEGPSILRIQQVVRGDSAAYFCASSYTGNEQFFGPGTRLTVL.

The V gene is TRBV2, the J gene TRBJ2-1; 11 bases match TRBD2. V lost 6 bases and J lost 0; bases outside the gene matches: 4. The germline V gene encodes CDR1 SNHLY and CDR2 FYNNEI. The CDR3 length is 16 residues. The chain's CDR3 is CASRLAGGSSYNEQFF. CDR3 coding DNA: TGTGCCAGCAGGCTAGCGGGAGGAAGCTCCTACAATGAGCAGTTCTTC.

The CDR3 loop reads CASADRGNLNEQFF. CDR3 bases: TGTGCCAGCGCAGACAGGGGGAATCTCAATGAGCAGTTCTTC. The chain is built from TRBV5-5 and TRBJ2-1; the match to TRBD1 covers 9 bases. Germline values: CDR1 SGHKS, CDR2 YYEKEE (reference sequence). The V segment lost 7 bases and the J segment 6 bases; nucleotides outside the gene matches: 8. This CDR3 spans 14 amino acids. The whole variable domain, filled in from reference TRBV5-5 and TRBJ2-1, reads DAGVTQSPTHLIKTRGQQVTLRCSPISGHKSVSWYQQVLGQGPQFIFQYYEKEERGRGNFPDRFSARQFPNYSSELNVNALLLGDSALYLCASADRGNLNEQFFGPGTRLTVL.

This CDR3 is CAAGGTSYEQYF. The CDR3 DNA follows: TGTGCCGCGGGAGGTACCTCCTACGAGCAGTACTTC. V usage is TRBV25-1 and J usage is TRBJ2-7; 8 bases line up with TRBD2. Germline-derived CDR1 and CDR2 are MGHDK and SYGVNS. The V and J ends lost 11 bases and 0 bases, in that order; junction bases with no gene match: 3. This CDR3 region has 12 residues.

The chain recombines TRBV15 with TRBJ2-7; D not resolved. There are 16 residues in the CDR3. The V end lost 5 bases, the J end lost 2 bases, and 19 bases lay between the germline ends. CDR1 LNHNV and CDR2 YYDKDF come from the germline V gene (reference sequence). Here the CDR3 DNA reads TGTGCCACCAGCTCCCAAGACGACGTCTCAACCTACGAGCAGTACTTC. As protein: CATSSQDDVSTYEQYF.

V is TRBV28 and J is TRBJ2-7; TRBD2 is a possible D gene (5 bases). The CDR3 consists of 14 residues. The V end was cut by 4 bases, the J end by 6 bases, with 16 bases between. The germline CDR1 and CDR2 sequences are MDHEN and SYDVKM. The chain's CDR3 is CASSSDYLASEQYF. The CDR3 DNA follows: TGTGCCAGCAGTTCAGACTACCTTGCGAGCGAGCAGTACTTC.

V usage is TRBV6-1 and J usage is TRBJ2-7; D not certain. The ends were cut back, 7 bases at V and 0 bases at J, with 13 bases in the middle. The CDR3 is 14 residues long. In germline, CDR1 is MNHNS, CDR2 SASEGT. In DNA form, the CDR3 reads TGTGCCAGCACCTTAAGGGCCAACTCCTACGAGCAGTACTTC. It specifies CASTLRANSYEQYF.

The chain carries TRBV28 and TRBJ2-1; D gene uncertain. The CDR3 consists of 11 residues. Germline V lookup: CDR1 MDHEN, CDR2 SYDVKM. CDR3 sequence reads: CGCARRYEQFF. Here the CDR3 DNA reads TGTGGGTGTGCGCGCAGGTATGAGCAGTTCTTC.

J is TRBJ2-3 and V is TRBV14, with 11 positions matching TRBD1. Trimming cost V 3 bases and J 5 bases; bases outside gene matches: 7. The CDR3 is 16 amino acids. Germline-derived CDR1 and CDR2 are SGHDN and FVKESK. The CDR3 DNA follows: TGTGCCAGCAGCCAGTTGGGACAGGGGGTCCGAGATACGCAGTATTTT. It is translated as CASSQLGQGVRDTQYF.

This clone has just a few counts. Written as DNA, the CDR3 is TGTGCCAGCGCCTCAGGCTCATACGAGCAGTACTTC. Amino acids: CASASGSYEQYF. This chain joins TRBV25-1 and TRBJ2-7; D ambiguous. CDR1 and CDR2 from the germline V gene are MGHDK and SYGVNS. The CDR3 has 12 residues. The V gene lost 8 bases and the J gene lost 4 bases, with 12 bases spanning the gap.

The sample holds a few counts of this clone. This sequence joins TRBV6-1 and TRBJ2-7; D is uncertain. The CDR3 extends over 13 amino acids. V lost 6 bases to trimming and J lost 2 bases, with 11 bases between them. Looked up from germline, CDR1 is MNHNS and CDR2 is SASEGT. CDR3 DNA: TGTGCCAGCAGCGACGACGTCCCCTACGAGCAGTACTTC. Amino acids: CASSDDVPYEQYF.

The chain couples TRBV4-1 to TRBJ1-4, with D unclear. The CDR3 length is 11 residues. V was cut by 0 bases and J by 10 bases, with 3 bases left in between. The germline V gene encodes CDR1 MGHRA and CDR2 YSYEKL. The CDR3 DNA is TGCGCCAGCAGCCAAGAAAGAAAACTGTTTTTT. Protein product: CASSQERKLFF.

The chain employs TRBV11-2 and TRBJ2-7; TRBD2 matches at 12 bases. J gave up 3 bases and V 4 bases, and 1 base lay outside the gene matches. Germline V CDR1 and CDR2: SGHAT, FQNNGV. CDR3 size: 14 residues. CDR3 sequence reads: CASSSLAGGYEQYF. CDR3 nucleotides: TGTGCCAGCAGCTCACTAGCGGGAGGCTACGAGCAGTACTTC.

The V call is TRBV5-5, the J call TRBJ2-7; D remains unclear. Germline CDR1 is SGHKS and CDR2 is YYEKEE (reference sequence). The CDR3 is 15 amino acids. V was trimmed by 2 bases and J by 1 base, leaving 13 bases between them. The CDR3, as DNA: TGTGCCAGCAGCTTCACGGATGTGGGGTCCTACGAGCAGTACTTC. Its translation: CASSFTDVGSYEQYF.

V usage is TRBV7-5 and J usage is TRBJ2-7; the D call TRBD2 from the table was never checked on the DNA. TRBV7-5 has pseudogene status. There are 9 residues in the CDR3. The CDR3 nucleotides read TGTGTCAGTTATAACGAGCAGTACTTC. Translated, it gives CVSYNEQYF.

This clone was recorded once. This sequence joins TRBV7-9 and TRBJ2-7, with 10 positions matching TRBD1. This CDR3 is built from 15 residues. Germline V gives CDR1 SEHNR, CDR2 FQNEAQ (reference sequence). J was trimmed by 4 bases and V by 3 bases; bases with no gene match: 6. The CDR3 DNA follows: TGTGCCAGCAGCTTCGCTCGGACAGGGGGTTACGAGCAGTACTTC. Translated, it gives CASSFARTGGYEQYF.

A few counts support this clone. V gene TRBV29-1 combines with J gene TRBJ1-5, with 7 bases aligning to TRBD1. CDR1 is SQVTM, CDR2 ANQGSEA, per germline. J lost 4 bases, V lost 7 bases, and 4 bases had no gene match. The CDR3 runs to 12 residues. The CDR3 spells CSAGTENQPQHF. CDR3 sequence (DNA): TGCAGCGCCGGGACAGAGAATCAGCCCCAGCATTTT.

This clone was picked up many times. An end of the junction differs from the germline gene, which may be a read error. The chain couples TRBV11-2 to TRBJ2-2; the D is unclear. The CDR3 consists of 15 residues. Germline assignment: CDR1 SGHAT and CDR2 FQNNGV. Here the CDR3 DNA reads TGCTGTGTAGGGCCCCCGGGTATAACTCGCGGGGAGCTGTTTTTT. Translation gives CCVGPPGITRGELFF.